Listed below are T cell receptor beta chains from one sample, sequenced in a study of blood T cell dynamics during melanoma immunotherapy. Clones were read by immunoSEQ multiplex PCR, and TCRdb kept only the in-frame ones, dropping some. The table has thousands of clones, approximately 80% seen once. Here the sequenced sample was blood, taken from a patient treated with checkpoint blockade. The receptor set was obtained from a human donor with melanoma. Some clones in this sample may be carry-over from other donors' samples. CDR3s leave out the opening cysteine and the closing phenylalanine or tryptophan.

j_gene,v_gene,CDR3aa
TRBJ2-3,TRBV11-3,ASSAGLAADTQY
TRBJ2-5,TRBV9,ASRSGTSVGEETQY
TRBJ1-5,TRBV7-9,ASSLAEGGNQPQH
TRBJ1-5,TRBV6-1,ATRQVGNQPQH
TRBJ2-5,TRBV5-4,ASSVGGKETQY
TRBJ2-2,TRBV27,ASRGIAGQGNTGELF
TRBJ2-1,TRBV2,ASSEQKTSADEQF
TRBJ2-2,TRBV6-5,ASSPGGTGELF
TRBJ1-3,TRBV4-1,ASSQAAEFSGNTIY
TRBJ2-7,TRBV18,ASSPFTDTGTGNSYEQY
TRBJ1-5,TRBV5-1,ASSLAGVSNQPQH
TRBJ2-7,TRBV14,ASSQDLQRENYEQY
TRBJ2-3,TRBV13,ASSLESTDTQY
TRBJ2-3,TRBV5-6,ASSWDTLGKKY
TRBJ2-3,TRBV6-5,ASKDSGGGWDTQY
TRBJ2-1,TRBV11-2,ASSPISSYNEQF
TRBJ2-2,TRBV30,AWNRGGENRGAV
TRBJ1-5,TRBV7-6,ASSLAGDQPQH
TRBJ1-4,TRBV5-8,ASSHRPEFEKLF
TRBJ1-3,TRBV7-6,ASSLSPHRGGNTIY
TRBJ2-2,TRBV9,ASSVNPGELF
TRBJ1-5,TRBV4-2,ASSLAGDQPQH
TRBJ1-1,TRBV6-1,ASRSGQGDTEAF
TRBJ2-7,TRBV28,ASSFPLSYEQY
TRBJ1-1,TRBV25-1,ASSEVGNTEAF
TRBJ1-2,TRBV7-2,ASSQGGVGGYT
TRBJ2-3,TRBV6-5,ASSDDDTDTQY
TRBJ2-7,TRBV5-5,ASINPGHYEQY
TRBJ1-5,TRBV11-3,ASSLAGDQPQH
TRBJ2-2,TRBV5-1,ASSLGGSSRGELF
TRBJ1-4,TRBV15,ATSRDRWSEKLF
TRBJ1-1,TRBV6-5,ASSLDREVTEAF
TRBJ1-3,TRBV27,ASSRQGAEGNTIY
TRBJ1-2,TRBV5-4,ASSSGTGGLGGYT
TRBJ1-3,TRBV19,ASSLAPEAGNTIY
TRBJ2-1,TRBV2,ASSPTGTPNEQF
TRBJ2-7,TRBV6-4,ASKKSGTSGMY
TRBJ1-1,TRBV7-2,ASSAIWKGNTEAF
TRBJ2-2,TRBV9,ASSPGAPGGAGGELF
TRBJ2-5,TRBV6-5,ASSYLGGGDETQY
TRBJ2-5,TRBV7-2,ASSIEETQY
TRBJ1-6,TRBV14,ASSQAFIGLLTPRHSPLH
TRBJ2-7,TRBV5-1,ASSETGGPSYEQY
TRBJ1-5,TRBV6-1,ASRLHSNQPQH
TRBJ2-5,TRBV4-1,ASSQDYGGGNGEGIATQY